One and the same sample provided the 30 T cell receptor beta chains below, sequenced in a study of shared clonotypes between healthy human individuals. Libraries were prepared by immunoSEQ multiplex PCR; TCRdb keeps only in-frame clonotypes and omits some of them. The repertoire holds about 2 million clones, 85% to 95% seen once, with 0.1% to 0.15% in the top ten. Sequenced sample: naive CD4+ T cells sorted from blood. As for subset: CD45RA+ positively selected. These receptors all come from a man aged 18-30 years in good health.

This chain uses TRBV6-5 with TRBJ2-1; D possibly corresponds to TRBD1 (6 bases). Germline lookup yields CDR1 MNHEY and CDR2 SVGAGI. Trimming pared 2 bases from V and 10 bases from J, leaving 15 bases between. CDR3 size: 14 residues. CDR3 bases: TGTGCCAGCAGTTACGGAAAACAGGGAAACGAGCAGTTCTTC. Translation gives CASSYGKQGNEQFF.

The V and J genes are TRBV4-1 and TRBJ2-5; D unclear. V lost 1 base and J lost 5, with 8 bases in between. The CDR3 runs to 13 residues. Germline V lookup: CDR1 MGHRA, CDR2 YSYEKL. The CDR3 protein is CASSQVLPETQYF. CDR3 nucleotides: TGCGCCAGCAGCCAAGTCCTCCCGGAGACCCAGTACTTC.

The gene calls are TRBV20-1 and TRBJ1-1, with D tentatively TRBD1 (5 bases). This CDR3 spans 11 amino acids. V lost 1 base and J 5 bases, leaving 5 bases between the germline ends. From germline, CDR1 is DFQATT and CDR2 SNEGSKA (reference sequence). The CDR3 loop reads CSARGQTEAFF. CDR3 DNA sequence: TGCAGTGCTAGAGGACAGACTGAAGCTTTCTTT.

This clone was counted a single time. J is TRBJ1-4 and V is TRBV5-1, with D possibly being TRBD1 (5 bases). Deletions cut 5 bases from V and 6 bases from J, with 14 bases between. Germline lookup yields CDR1 SGHRS and CDR2 YFSETQ. There are 14 residues in the CDR3. The CDR3 DNA sequence: TGCGCCAGCAGAACAGGACGTCAGGATGAAAAACTGTTTTTT. It is translated as CASRTGRQDEKLFF.

The V and J genes are TRBV30 and TRBJ2-7; tentatively, D is TRBD2 (6 bases). The CDR3 consists of 14 residues. Trimming took 0 bases from V and 3 from J, leaving 12 bases between them. Germline CDR1 and CDR2: GTSNPN and SVGIG (reference sequence). CDR3 coding DNA: TGTGCCTGGAGTGTCGGGGGAAAGCTCTACGAGCAGTACTTC. This encodes CAWSVGGKLYEQYF. The entire variable domain, with the rest obtained from reference TRBV30 and TRBJ2-7, is as follows: SQTIHQWPATLVQPVGSPLSLECTVEGTSNPNLYWYRQAAGRGLQLLFYSVGIGQISSEVPQNLSASRPQDRQFILSSKKLLLSDSGFYLCAWSVGGKLYEQYFGPGTRLTVT.

The chain carries TRBV2 and TRBJ1-2; perhaps TRBD1 as D (5 bases). The V gene's germline CDR1 is SNHLY and CDR2 FYNNEI. V gave up 2 bases and J gave up 7 bases, with 11 bases separating them. This CDR3 is built from 13 residues. The CDR3 reads CASSEQGPSGYTF. The CDR3 DNA reads TGTGCCAGCAGTGAACAGGGTCCCAGTGGCTACACCTTC. The entire variable domain, with the rest obtained from reference TRBV2 and TRBJ1-2, is as follows: EPEVTQTPSHQVTQMGQEVILRCVPISNHLYFYWYRQILGQKVEFLVSFYNNEISEKSEIFDDQFSVERPDGSNFTLKIRSTKLEDSAMYFCASSEQGPSGYTFGSGTRLTVV.

This clone appeared a few times. The chain recombines TRBV5-1 with TRBJ1-1; D is ambiguous. Germline V gene data show CDR1 as SGHRS and CDR2 as YFSETQ. CDR3 length: 14 amino acids. Trimming shortened V by 0 bases and J by 5 bases, and 11 bases separated the two germline ends. CDR3 nucleotides: TGCGCCAGCAGCTTGGGTCAGGCGGGGACTGAAGCTTTCTTT. Amino acids: CASSLGQAGTEAFF.

The chain joins TRBV5-1 to TRBJ2-5; 12 bases are shared with TRBD1. V trimming: 4 bases; J trimming: 5 bases; junction bases outside the gene matches: 6. The germline CDR1 and CDR2 sequences are SGHRS and YFSETQ. The CDR3 spans 15 residues. The CDR3: CASSRGQGAGETQYF. The CDR3, as DNA: TGCGCCAGCAGCCGGGGACAGGGGGCCGGCGAGACCCAGTACTTC.

V usage is TRBV7-2 and J usage is TRBJ2-5; 8 bases are shared with TRBD2. The germline V gene has CDR1 SGHTA and CDR2 FQGNSA. V shed 5 bases, J shed 4 bases, and the junction held 9 bases outside the gene matches. The CDR3 has 15 residues. CDR3 DNA: TGTGCCAGCAGCCGTCGTTCAAGCGGGAGAGAGACCCAGTACTTC. The encoded protein is CASSRRSSGRETQYF.

This CDR3 reads CASSQVLGSEQYF. CDR3 nucleotide sequence: TGTGCCAGCAGCCAAGTCCTCGGGAGCGAGCAGTACTTC. The V gene is TRBV4-2, the J gene TRBJ2-7; the D gene is possibly TRBD2 (6 bases). The V gene's germline CDR1 is LGHNA and CDR2 YNFKEQ. The CDR3 has 13 amino acids. The germline V and J ends were trimmed by 1 base and 6 bases, with 10 bases remaining between them.

The V gene is TRBV10-3, the J gene TRBJ2-1; the D gene could be TRBD1 or TRBD2 (7 bases each). CDR1 and CDR2 (germline): ENHRY, SYGVKD. V was shortened by 2 bases and J by 8 bases, with 13 bases between the two germline ends. The CDR3 is made up of 14 amino acids. The CDR3 region has the DNA TGTGCCATCAGTGAGCGTCAGGGGGGGTATGAGCAGTTCTTC. It encodes CAISERQGGYEQFF.

The chain couples TRBV7-9 to TRBJ2-7, with 11 bases that match TRBD2. V lost 2 bases to trimming and J lost 5 bases; unmatched junction nucleotides: 14. Germline loops: CDR1 SEHNR, CDR2 FQNEAQ (reference sequence). The length of the CDR3 is 18 residues. CDR3 bases: TGTGCCAGCAGCTTAAGGGGCGGACTAGCGGGCGTAGGGGACGAGCAGTACTTC. Residues: CASSLRGGLAGVGDEQYF.

The rearrangement joins TRBV7-2 to TRBJ1-2; D uncertain. Germline V gene sequence: CDR1 SGHTA, CDR2 FQGNSA. V was clipped by 5 bases and J by 6 bases, with 19 bases between them. This CDR3 is 15 amino acids long. This CDR3 is CASSPGPGFADGYTF. In DNA form, the CDR3 reads TGTGCCAGCAGCCCGGGCCCTGGATTCGCCGATGGCTACACCTTC.

The chain couples TRBV6-5 to TRBJ2-3, with a possible D match to TRBD2 (5 bases). The length of the CDR3 is 13 residues. V gave up 7 bases and J gave up 3 bases, with 11 bases separating them. Per the germline V gene, CDR1 is MNHEY and CDR2 is SVGAGI. CDR3 DNA: TGTGCCAGCAAGGAGGAGGCTACAGATACGCAGTATTTT. Protein: CASKEEATDTQYF.

The rearrangement joins TRBV30 to TRBJ1-1; D remains ambiguous. The germline V gene encodes CDR1 GTSNPN and CDR2 SVGIG (reference sequence). The CDR3 totals 13 residues. V lost 5 bases and J lost 0, with 10 bases in between. The CDR3 bases are TGTGCCTGGGGCCCGGAGATGAACACTGAAGCTTTCTTT. Its translation is CAWGPEMNTEAFF.

The rearrangement joins TRBV2 to TRBJ2-2; the match to TRBD2 covers 11 bases. This CDR3 is 18 amino acids long. After removal of 6 bases from V and 0 bases from J, the junction contained 9 bases not matched to a gene. Per germline, CDR1 SNHLY and CDR2 FYNNEI. In DNA form, the CDR3 reads TGTGCCAGCAGGAGCGGGACTAGCGGATCGACGAACACCGGGGAGCTGTTTTTT. As protein: CASRSGTSGSTNTGELFF.

The gene calls are TRBV7-2 and TRBJ2-2; D gene uncertain. V was trimmed by 2 bases and J by 1 base, leaving 8 bases between them. The CDR3 is 15 amino acids. Per the germline V gene, CDR1 is SGHTA and CDR2 is FQGNSA. The CDR3, as DNA: TGTGCCAGCAGCTTATCCCGCCAGAACACCGGGGAGCTGTTTTTT. Protein sequence: CASSLSRQNTGELFF.

The chain uses TRBV6-1 and TRBJ2-7, with D possibly TRBD1 on 5 matching bases. There are 13 residues in the CDR3. The germline V gene has CDR1 MNHNS and CDR2 SASEGT. Trimming removed 4 bases from V and 6 bases from J, with 13 bases in between. The CDR3 nucleotides are TGTGCCAGCAGTGGACAGCGTTTCGGCGAGCAGTACTTC. This gives the protein CASSGQRFGEQYF.

The rearrangement uses TRBV7-9 and TRBJ1-4; 7 bases agree with TRBD1. The CDR3 loop spans 15 amino acids. J lost 0 bases, V lost 6 bases, and 4 bases had no gene match. The V gene's germline CDR1 is SEHNR and CDR2 FQNEAQ (reference sequence). The chain's CDR3 is CASSRQGPTNEKLFF. CDR3 bases: TGTGCCAGCAGTCGACAGGGACCAACTAATGAAAAACTGTTTTTT.

In nucleotides, the CDR3 is TGTGCCAGCAGCTTAGTCTCGGGACTAGCGTACCCAGATACGCAGTATTTT. The encoded protein is CASSLVSGLAYPDTQYF. J is TRBJ2-3 and V is TRBV7-2; 10 bases fit TRBD2. From germline, CDR1 is SGHTA and CDR2 FQGNSA. Trimming took 1 base from V and 4 from J; bases not matched to a gene: 8. This CDR3 has 17 amino acids.

This CDR3 reads CASSYSSGTVGYTF. The CDR3 nucleotides read TGTGCCAGCAGTTACAGTAGCGGGACAGTTGGCTACACCTTC. The V gene is TRBV6-5, the J gene TRBJ1-2; 7 bases align to TRBD1. Trimming at V came to 2 bases and at J to 7 bases, leaving 7 bases not matched to a gene. The CDR3 is 14 amino acids. Germline CDR1 is MNHEY and CDR2 is SVGAGI.

The chain joins TRBV30 to TRBJ2-2; no clear D gene. This CDR3 region has 13 residues. Trimming took off 1 base at V and 8 bases at J, with 11 bases between the two ends. Germline CDR1 and CDR2: GTSNPN and SVGIG (reference sequence). CDR3 amino acids: CAWSGLANGELFF. CDR3 sequence (DNA): TGTGCCTGGAGTGGACTGGCAAATGGGGAGCTGTTTTTT.

The CDR3 reads CASGTGGGGANVLTF. The CDR3, as DNA: TGTGCCTCGGGGACAGGGGGTGGAGGGGCCAACGTCCTGACTTTC. The rearrangement uses TRBV10-3 and TRBJ2-6, with 11 bases identical to TRBD1. The CDR3 consists of 15 residues. The V gene's germline CDR1 is ENHRY and CDR2 SYGVKD. J gave up 4 bases and V 11 bases, and 7 bases lay outside the gene matches.

For the CDR3, the DNA is TGTGCCAGTCGGGACAGGCTGAATGAAAAACTGTTTTTT. Protein product: CASRDRLNEKLFF. This chain uses TRBV19 with TRBJ1-4, with 8 bases that match TRBD1. V gave up 8 bases and J gave up 5 bases; unmatched junction bases: 4. This CDR3 spans 13 amino acids. Per germline, CDR1 LNHDA and CDR2 SQIVND (reference sequence).

The chain is built from TRBV27 and TRBJ2-4, with no clear D. This CDR3 has 13 residues. Per germline, CDR1 MNHEY and CDR2 SMNVEV (reference sequence). Between the trimmed V and J ends, which lost 7 bases and 5 bases, there was a span of 12 bases. CDR3 in DNA: TGTGCCAGCATTAACACCGGAGAAAACATTCAGTACTTC. Its protein is CASINTGENIQYF.

V and J are TRBV14 and TRBJ2-1; the match to TRBD2 covers 8 bases. The V and J ends lost 2 bases and 9 bases, in that order; junction bases with no gene match: 3. CDR3 length: 13 residues. Germline V gene lookup returns CDR1 SGHDN and CDR2 FVKESK. The CDR3 nucleotides read TGTGCCAGCAGCCAATCGGGAGGGGGTGAGCAGTTCTTC. This codes for CASSQSGGGEQFF.

Details on this clone: This specimen includes other DNA sequences encoding the same CDR3. This rearrangement joins TRBV30 to TRBJ2-4, with a possible D match to TRBD1 (6 bases). V was cut by 4 bases and J by 2 bases, with 9 bases left in between. Germline assignment: CDR1 GTSNPN and CDR2 SVGIG (reference sequence). This CDR3 has 13 residues. CDR3 sequence reads: CAWTRGTKNIQYF. The CDR3 bases are TGTGCCTGGACCAGGGGAACCAAAAACATTCAGTACTTC.

The gene calls are TRBV2 and TRBJ2-2; the D is unclear. The CDR3 is made up of 15 amino acids. V dropped 4 bases and J dropped 0 bases, with 9 bases sitting between them. The germline CDR1 and CDR2 sequences are SNHLY and FYNNEI. DNA of the CDR3: TGTGCCAGCAGTGTAGGGATTTCGAACACCGGGGAGCTGTTTTTT. It codes for CASSVGISNTGELFF.

The rearrangement uses TRBV7-9 and TRBJ2-3; 7 nucleotides match TRBD1. Looked up from germline, CDR1 is SEHNR and CDR2 is FQNEAQ (reference sequence). V shed 5 bases, J shed 3 bases, and the junction held 8 bases outside the gene matches. CDR3 length: 15 residues. The CDR3 sequence is CASSLGTALTDTQYF. The CDR3 DNA is TGTGCCAGCAGCCTCGGGACAGCCCTTACAGATACGCAGTATTTT.

This chain joins TRBV6-4 and TRBJ1-3, with 8 positions matching TRBD1. The CDR3 is made up of 15 amino acids. Trimming removed 5 bases from V and 4 bases from J; junction bases left unmatched: 7. The germline V gene encodes CDR1 MRHNA and CDR2 SNTAGT. CDR3 sequence: CASSPGGALGNTIYF. The CDR3 coding sequence is TGTGCCAGCAGTCCAGGGGGCGCGTTAGGAAACACCATATATTTT.